These 11 T cell receptor beta chains were sequenced from one sample in a study of CD8+ T cells in alopecia areata. Sample treatment: oral pan-JAK inhibitor, 5-10 mg twice daily. cDNA reverse transcribed from extracted RNA served as the sequencing template. Measured with immunoSEQ multiplex PCR; TCRdb has only the in-frame clones, and not every one. The table includes about 100,000 clones, roughly 60% detected once. The sequences come from CD8+ T cells sorted from blood, collected between weeks 55 and 65, from a patient treated with tofacitinib. Receptors originate from a human donor with alopecia areata.

V gene TRBV5-1 combines with J gene TRBJ1-6; no definite D call. Deletions cut 0 bases from V and 8 bases from J, with 6 bases between. Germline CDR1 reads SGHRS; CDR2 reads YFSETQ. The CDR3 is made up of 13 amino acids. The CDR3 here is CASSLGVDSPLHF. CDR3 DNA: TGCGCCAGCAGCTTGGGGGTGGATTCACCCCTCCACTTT.

V usage is TRBV30 and J usage is TRBJ1-1, with D unclear. In germline, CDR1 is GTSNPN, CDR2 SVGIG (reference sequence). The CDR3 contains 13 residues. V shed 0 bases and J shed 1 base, with 6 bases lying between them. CDR3 loop: CAWSVLRNTEAFF. CDR3 bases: TGTGCCTGGAGTGTACTCCGGAACACTGAAGCTTTCTTT.

The J gene is TRBJ1-2, the V gene TRBV11-2; D remains unclear. Per germline, CDR1 SGHAT and CDR2 FQNNGV. This CDR3 has 12 amino acids. V shed 1 base and J shed 4 bases, with 4 bases lying between them. The CDR3 loop is CASSLGSYGYTF. The CDR3 nucleotides are TGTGCCAGCAGCTTAGGATCCTATGGCTACACCTTC.

CDR3 protein: CASSASGGASETQYF. Here the CDR3 DNA reads TGCGCCAGCAGCGCTAGCGGGGGGGCCTCAGAGACCCAGTACTTC. The rearrangement joins TRBV5-1 to TRBJ2-5; 12 bases agree with TRBD2. After removal of 4 bases from V and 4 bases from J, the junction contained 5 bases not matched to a gene. The length of the CDR3 is 15 residues. The germline V gene has CDR1 SGHRS and CDR2 YFSETQ.

This chain links TRBV19 with TRBJ2-7; tentatively, D is TRBD2 (6 bases). This CDR3 contains 14 residues. Germline CDR1 and CDR2: LNHDA and SQIVND (reference sequence). V was pared by 6 bases and J by 2 bases, with 14 bases between. Here the CDR3 reads CASRGGTRPYEQYF. CDR3 bases: TGTGCCAGTAGGGGCGGGACGCGACCCTACGAGCAGTACTTC.

The V and J genes are TRBV7-9 and TRBJ2-3; 10 positions agree with TRBD1. With V trimmed by 5 bases and J by 1 base, 9 bases remained unmatched. CDR1 is SEHNR and CDR2 is FQNEAQ in the germline V gene (reference sequence). CDR3 size: 17 residues. The CDR3 spells CASSDRDRGIGTDTQYF. The CDR3 DNA is TGTGCCAGCAGCGACCGGGACAGGGGAATCGGCACAGATACGCAGTATTTT.

The V and J genes are TRBV6-5 and TRBJ1-1; D is unclear. The CDR3 sequence is 15 residues long. Germline CDR1 MNHEY, CDR2 SVGAGI. With 0 bases removed from V and 3 bases from J, the gap between germline ends came to 11 bases. CDR3 sequence: CASSYSGGRDTEAFF. The CDR3 coding sequence is TGTGCCAGCAGTTACTCGGGAGGGAGGGACACTGAAGCTTTCTTT.

The chain combines TRBV2 with TRBJ1-4; D not certain. V dropped 7 bases and J dropped 5 bases, with 14 bases sitting between them. The length of the CDR3 is 14 residues. The germline V gene encodes CDR1 SNHLY and CDR2 FYNNEI. The CDR3 DNA sequence: TGTGCCAGCAAGGGTAGGGTTTCGAATGAAAAACTGTTTTTT. Translated: CASKGRVSNEKLFF.

This chain connects TRBV6-1 to TRBJ1-1; no clear D gene. The V end lost 3 bases, the J end lost 8 bases, and 13 bases lay between the germline ends. This CDR3 comprises 13 residues. Germline CDR1 reads MNHNS; CDR2 reads SASEGT. CDR3 loop: CASSDFSGREAFF. The CDR3 DNA sequence: TGTGCCAGCAGTGACTTTTCGGGCAGGGAAGCTTTCTTT.

About this clone: Within the sample, other DNA sequences also encode this same CDR3. This chain joins TRBV30 and TRBJ2-5; D possibly corresponds to TRBD2 (5 bases). Germline assignment: CDR1 GTSNPN and CDR2 SVGIG (reference sequence). With 0 bases removed from V and 4 bases from J, the gap between germline ends came to 6 bases. The CDR3 contains 12 residues. The CDR3 region is CAWSVGGETQYF. CDR3 coding DNA: TGTGCCTGGAGTGTAGGAGGAGAGACCCAGTACTTC.

The CDR3 loop reads CASSFGVPGANVLTF. The CDR3 DNA reads TGTGCCAGCAGCTTTGGGGTCCCTGGGGCCAACGTCCTGACTTTC. The chain combines TRBV5-6 with TRBJ2-6; D gene uncertain. Trimming took 2 bases from V and 2 from J, leaving 8 bases between them. The germline V gene has CDR1 SGHDT and CDR2 YYEEEE. This CDR3 has 15 amino acids.